This passage covers 27 T cell receptor beta chains from one sample sequenced in a study of blood T cell repertoires in COVID-19 (TCRdb year 2020). The library was prepared using the immunoSEQ multiplex PCR assay. TCRdb mirrors the immuneACCESS table, restricted to in-frame sequences. Some clones are absent from its copies; in checked studies, under half trace to an unresolved V gene, and the reason for the others is unknown. Within this sample are under 150,000 clones, with approximately 81% of them counted one time only. Of the sample, approximately 1.5% falls within the top ten clones. Sequencing input: peripheral blood. All receptors derive from a man between 45 and 60 years old with acute or convalescent COVID-19.

This CDR3 is CASIPGRFNNGYTF. The CDR3 DNA reads TGTGCCAGCATTCCCGGGAGATTCAACAATGGCTACACCTTC. The chain joins TRBV2 to TRBJ1-2; D is ambiguous. Trimming took off 7 bases at V and 6 bases at J, with 18 bases between the two ends. From germline, CDR1 is SNHLY and CDR2 FYNNEI. The length of the CDR3 is 14 residues.

The CDR3 region is CASSGFNRGRFTEAFF. DNA for the CDR3: TGTGCCAGCAGTGGATTTAACAGGGGGAGGTTCACTGAAGCTTTCTTT. V and J are TRBV27 and TRBJ1-1, with 8 positions matching TRBD1. This CDR3 comprises 16 residues. Germline V CDR1 and CDR2: MNHEY, SMNVEV (reference sequence). V lost 5 bases to trimming and J lost 4 bases; unmatched junction nucleotides: 12.

The chain combines TRBV30 with TRBJ2-1; tentative D call: TRBD2 (5 bases). The CDR3 spans 15 residues. Germline values: CDR1 GTSNPN, CDR2 SVGIG (reference sequence). V shed 7 bases and J shed 7 bases, with 23 bases lying between them. Here the CDR3 reads CASSLDRYGENEQFF. CDR3 sequence (DNA): TGTGCCTCCTCCTTGGACCGCTACGGGGAAAATGAGCAGTTCTTC.

The V call is TRBV7-8, the J call TRBJ1-6, with 9 bases identical to TRBD1. The ends lost 2 bases at V and 10 bases at J; junction bases unmatched: 9. Germline V CDR1 and CDR2: SGHVS, FQNEAQ. The length of the CDR3 is 16 residues. The CDR3: CASSLLGQGGGSPLHF. The DNA of the CDR3 is TGTGCCAGCAGCTTATTGGGACAGGGTGGAGGGTCACCCCTCCACTTT.

This clone was detected once. The V call is TRBV7-9, the J call TRBJ1-6; D not resolved. This CDR3 is 16 amino acids long. V was trimmed by 1 base and J by 0 bases, leaving 7 bases between them. Germline-derived CDR1 and CDR2 are SEHNR and FQNEAQ (reference sequence). CDR3 nucleotides: TGTGCCAGCAGCTTAGAGTCGAGCTCCTATAATTCACCCCTCCACTTT. This gives the protein CASSLESSSYNSPLHF.

The chain is built from TRBV25-1 and TRBJ1-2; TRBD1 agrees at 7 bases. Trimming removed 6 bases from V and 8 bases from J; junction bases left unmatched: 9. The CDR3 covers 13 residues. The germline CDR1 and CDR2 sequences are MGHDK and SYGVNS. DNA for the CDR3: TGTGCCAGCAGAGGGGGCGCACAAGGGGGCTACACCTTC. This translates into CASRGGAQGGYTF.

The rearrangement links TRBV2 to TRBJ1-2, with 7 nucleotides matching TRBD1. With 6 bases clipped from V and 8 bases from J, the junction kept 12 bases outside the gene matches. The CDR3 runs 14 residues. Germline CDR1 SNHLY, CDR2 FYNNEI. The CDR3 loop reads CASRITGAPRGYTF. In DNA, the CDR3 is TGTGCCAGCAGGATAACAGGGGCGCCACGAGGCTACACCTTC. Filled out from reference TRBV2 and TRBJ1-2, the complete variable domain reads EPEVTQTPSHQVTQMGQEVILRCVPISNHLYFYWYRQILGQKVEFLVSFYNNEISEKSEIFDDQFSVERPDGSNFTLKIRSTKLEDSAMYFCASRITGAPRGYTFGSGTRLTVV.

As DNA, the CDR3 is TGTGCCAGCAGCTACCTACAGGGTGTGGGAGAGACCCAGTACTTC. It yields the protein CASSYLQGVGETQYF. The gene calls are TRBV7-8 and TRBJ2-5; D perhaps matches TRBD1 (6 bases). This CDR3 region has 15 residues. CDR1 SGHVS and CDR2 FQNEAQ come from the germline V gene. V lost 4 bases and J 4 bases, leaving 16 bases between the germline ends.

This clone was detected only once. V is TRBV9 and J is TRBJ2-7, with 8 bases identical to TRBD2. CDR1 and CDR2 from the germline V gene are SGDLS and YYNGEE. J was trimmed by 2 bases and V by 0 bases; bases with no gene match: 4. The CDR3 totals 15 residues. This chain's CDR3 is CASSVGPGGAYEQYV. The CDR3 DNA follows: TGTGCCAGCAGCGTAGGCCCCGGGGGGGCCTACGAGCAGTACGTC.

The chain carries TRBV27 and TRBJ1-1; D perhaps matches TRBD1 (5 bases). Trimming stripped 4 bases from V and 5 bases from J, with 14 bases between. The CDR3 loop spans 14 amino acids. Germline CDR1 reads MNHEY; CDR2 reads SMNVEV (reference sequence). Here the CDR3 reads CASSSKGFGTEAFF. Written as DNA, the CDR3 is TGTGCCAGCAGTTCAAAGGGGTTTGGGACTGAAGCTTTCTTT.

This chain links TRBV2 with TRBJ1-5; possible D gene TRBD1, 5 bases. V dropped 6 bases and J dropped 3 bases, with 15 bases sitting between them. The length of the CDR3 is 15 residues. Germline V CDR1 and CDR2: SNHLY, FYNNEI. The CDR3 DNA reads TGTGCCAGCAGAGGGGACGGGAGACCCAATCAGCCCCAGCATTTT. Translation: CASRGDGRPNQPQHF.

The chain combines TRBV5-6 with TRBJ2-5; 9 bases map to TRBD2. The CDR3 length is 14 residues. From germline, CDR1 is SGHDT and CDR2 YYEEEE. Germline trimming cut 3 bases from V and 5 bases from J; bases unmatched to any gene: 5. The CDR3 is CASSSAGGSETQYF. The CDR3 bases are TGTGCCAGCAGCTCGGCGGGGGGGTCGGAGACCCAGTACTTC.

CDR3: CASRNTGGAGGYTF. DNA for the CDR3: TGTGCCAGCAGGAACACAGGGGGCGCAGGTGGCTACACCTTC. V and J are TRBV2 and TRBJ1-2, with 9 bases lining up with TRBD1. V shed 6 bases and J 7 bases; nucleotides not matched to a gene: 9. The CDR3 totals 14 residues. The germline V gene has CDR1 SNHLY and CDR2 FYNNEI.

V gene TRBV3-1 (or the pseudogene TRBV3-2) combines with J gene TRBJ2-1, with 7 positions matching TRBD2. The junction had 7 bases not matched to a gene; V was cut back by 0 bases and J by 2 bases. CDR1 is LGHDT, CDR2 YNNKEL, per germline (reference sequence). The CDR3 loop spans 17 amino acids. The CDR3 sequence is CASSQDPAGLPYNEQFF. The CDR3 DNA is TGTGCCAGCAGCCAAGACCCAGCGGGGTTACCCTACAATGAGCAGTTCTTC.

This sequence joins TRBV25-1 and TRBJ1-3; D unclear. The germline V and J ends were trimmed by 4 bases and 0 bases, with 13 bases remaining between them. CDR1 MGHDK and CDR2 SYGVNS come from the germline V gene. This CDR3 region has 16 residues. CDR3 in amino acids: CASSVGEGFSGNTIYF. The CDR3 bases are TGTGCCAGCAGTGTTGGGGAGGGATTCTCTGGAAACACCATATATTTT.

The rearrangement joins TRBV6-5 to TRBJ1-2, with D possibly being TRBD1 (5 bases). This CDR3 has 13 residues. Trimming cost V 6 bases and J 8 bases, with 16 bases left between them. Germline CDR1 and CDR2: MNHEY and SVGAGI. DNA of the CDR3: TGTGCCAGCAGCTCCGGGACCGCGGGAGGCTACACCTTC. It translates to CASSSGTAGGYTF.

This rearrangement joins TRBV6-5 to TRBJ1-3, with 7 bases that match TRBD1. The CDR3 extends over 15 amino acids. The ends lost 5 bases at V and 4 bases at J; junction bases unmatched: 8. Germline CDR1 is MNHEY and CDR2 is SVGAGI. DNA of the CDR3: TGTGCCAGCAGTATAGATCAGGGGGTCGGAAACACCATATATTTT. Its protein is CASSIDQGVGNTIYF.

The chain joins TRBV20-1 to TRBJ1-3, with unresolved D. V dropped 3 bases and J dropped 0 bases, with 12 bases sitting between them. Germline-derived CDR1 and CDR2 are DFQATT and SNEGSKA (reference sequence). The CDR3 is 15 amino acids. The CDR3, as DNA: TGCAGTGCTAGTAGCGACGGGAGCTCTGGAAACACCATATATTTT. It encodes CSASSDGSSGNTIYF.

A single count supports this clone. The chain is built from TRBV7-6 and TRBJ1-5; maybe TRBD1 (5 bases). Trimming shortened V by 2 bases and J by 0 bases, and 11 bases separated the two germline ends. Germline V gives CDR1 SGHVS, CDR2 FNYEAQ. There are 16 residues in the CDR3. Here the CDR3 DNA reads TGTGCCAGCAGCTTAATGGCAGGGAATAGCAATCAGCCCCAGCATTTT. This sequence encodes CASSLMAGNSNQPQHF.

The V and J genes are TRBV11-2 and TRBJ1-2, with 8 bases identical to TRBD1. V shed 4 bases and J 4 bases; nucleotides not matched to a gene: 8. The CDR3 runs 15 residues. Germline CDR1 reads SGHAT; CDR2 reads FQNNGV. The CDR3 DNA sequence: TGTGCCAGCAGCTCAGGATATACAGGGGGCTATGGCTACACCTTC. Translating gives CASSSGYTGGYGYTF.

This chain links TRBV30 with TRBJ1-1; D call uncertain. The CDR3 is 12 amino acids. Germline V lookup: CDR1 GTSNPN, CDR2 SVGIG (reference sequence). Trimming pared 2 bases from V and 6 bases from J, leaving 10 bases between. The CDR3 here is CAWSNLLAEAFF. CDR3 DNA: TGTGCCTGGAGTAACCTACTCGCTGAAGCTTTCTTT.

The V and J genes are TRBV5-6 and TRBJ2-3; no clear D gene. The CDR3 extends over 13 amino acids. V was shortened by 0 bases and J by 13 bases, with 15 bases between the two germline ends. Germline loops: CDR1 SGHDT, CDR2 YYEEEE. CDR3: CASSLEDCGPKYF. In DNA form, the CDR3 reads TGTGCCAGCAGCTTGGAGGATTGCGGCCCCAAGTATTTT.

This clone was counted a single time. The rearrangement links TRBV29-1 to TRBJ2-3; 10 bases match TRBD1. The CDR3 extends over 15 amino acids. The germline CDR1 and CDR2 sequences are SQVTM and ANQGSEA. V shed 7 bases and J 5 bases; nucleotides not matched to a gene: 12. CDR3 DNA sequence: TGCAGCGCCTCCCCATGGGACAGGGGAAGAGATACGCAGTATTTT. The encoded protein is CSASPWDRGRDTQYF.

This clone appeared a single time. The chain carries TRBV2 and TRBJ2-6; 8 nucleotides match TRBD1. J lost 0 bases, V lost 3 bases, and 4 bases had no gene match. The CDR3 spans 17 residues. Germline CDR1 and CDR2: SNHLY and FYNNEI. The CDR3 region has the DNA TGTGCCAGCAGTGACGGACAGGGCATCTCTGGGGCCAACGTCCTGACTTTC. As protein: CASSDGQGISGANVLTF.

This clone was seen more than once but under ten times. In DNA form, the CDR3 reads TGTGCCAGCAGCTTGGGACAGCACCTCCCTGAAAAACTGTTTTTT. Protein sequence: CASSLGQHLPEKLFF. The chain links TRBV5-5 to TRBJ1-4; possibly TRBD1 for D (5 bases). This CDR3 is 15 amino acids long. Germline V gene lookup returns CDR1 SGHKS and CDR2 YYEKEE (reference sequence). V was shortened by 0 bases and J by 7 bases, with 13 bases between the two germline ends.

The table lists this clone with a count of one. The chain is built from TRBV5-6 and TRBJ2-5; 8 nucleotides align to TRBD1. The length of the CDR3 is 15 residues. The ends lost 4 bases at V and 6 bases at J; junction bases unmatched: 11. The germline gives CDR1 SGHDT, CDR2 YYEEEE. The CDR3 nucleotides read TGTGCCAGCAGCACCGGGACAGGCTTACTAAAGACCCAGTACTTC. Encoded protein: CASSTGTGLLKTQYF. The full variable domain, in which reference TRBV5-6 and TRBJ2-5 provide the parts outside the CDR3, is DAGVTQSPTHLIKTRGQQVTLRCSPKSGHDTVSWYQQALGQGPQFIFQYYEEEERQRGNFPDRFSGHQFPNYSSELNVNALLLGDSALYLCASSTGTGLLKTQYFGPGTRLLVL.

The genes are TRBV7-9 and TRBJ1-3; 7 bases are shared with TRBD1. The ends lost 6 bases at V and 0 bases at J; junction bases unmatched: 11. The V gene's germline CDR1 is SEHNR and CDR2 FQNEAQ (reference sequence). The CDR3 covers 17 residues. CDR3 DNA: TGTGCCAGCAGACAATCGACAGGGCCCAGCTCTGGAAACACCATATATTTT. This translates into CASRQSTGPSSGNTIYF.